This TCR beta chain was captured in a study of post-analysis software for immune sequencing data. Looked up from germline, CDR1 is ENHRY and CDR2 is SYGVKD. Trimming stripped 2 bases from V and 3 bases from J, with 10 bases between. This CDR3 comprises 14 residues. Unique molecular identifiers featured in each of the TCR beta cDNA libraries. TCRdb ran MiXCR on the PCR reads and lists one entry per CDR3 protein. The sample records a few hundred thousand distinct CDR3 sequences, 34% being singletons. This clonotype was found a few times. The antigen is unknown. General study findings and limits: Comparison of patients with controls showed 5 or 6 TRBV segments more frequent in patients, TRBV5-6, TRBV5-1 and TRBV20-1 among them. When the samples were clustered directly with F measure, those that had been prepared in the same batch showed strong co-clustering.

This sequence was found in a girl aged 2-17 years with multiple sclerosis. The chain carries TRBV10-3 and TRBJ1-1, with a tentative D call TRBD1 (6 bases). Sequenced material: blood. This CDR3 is CAISENRADTEAFF. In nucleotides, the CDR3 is TGTGCCATCAGTGAGAACAGGGCGGACACTGAAGCTTTCTTT.